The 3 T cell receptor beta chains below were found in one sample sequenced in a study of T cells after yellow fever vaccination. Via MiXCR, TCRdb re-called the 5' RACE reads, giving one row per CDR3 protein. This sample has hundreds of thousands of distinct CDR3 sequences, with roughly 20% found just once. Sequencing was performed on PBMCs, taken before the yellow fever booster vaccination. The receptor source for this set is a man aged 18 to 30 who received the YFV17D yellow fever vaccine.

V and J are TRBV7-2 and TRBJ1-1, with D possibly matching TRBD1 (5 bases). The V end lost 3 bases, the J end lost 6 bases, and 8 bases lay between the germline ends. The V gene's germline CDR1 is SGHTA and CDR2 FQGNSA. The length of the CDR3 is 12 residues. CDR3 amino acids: CASSFRGAEAFF. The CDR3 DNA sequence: TGTGCCAGCAGCTTCCGGGGGGCTGAAGCTTTCTTT.

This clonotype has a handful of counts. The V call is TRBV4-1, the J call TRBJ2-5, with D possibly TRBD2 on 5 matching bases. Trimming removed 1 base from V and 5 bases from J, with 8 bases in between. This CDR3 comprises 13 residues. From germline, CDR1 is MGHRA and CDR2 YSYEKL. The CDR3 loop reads CASSQVGVETQYF. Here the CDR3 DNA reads TGCGCCAGCAGCCAAGTCGGGGTGGAGACCCAGTACTTC.

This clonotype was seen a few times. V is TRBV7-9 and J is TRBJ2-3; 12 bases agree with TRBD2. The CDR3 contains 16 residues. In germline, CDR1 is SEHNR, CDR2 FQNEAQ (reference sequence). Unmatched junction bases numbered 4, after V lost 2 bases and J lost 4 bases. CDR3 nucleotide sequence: TGTGCCAGCAGCTTATCACTAGCGGGGGGAGCAGATACGCAGTATTTT. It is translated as CASSLSLAGGADTQYF.